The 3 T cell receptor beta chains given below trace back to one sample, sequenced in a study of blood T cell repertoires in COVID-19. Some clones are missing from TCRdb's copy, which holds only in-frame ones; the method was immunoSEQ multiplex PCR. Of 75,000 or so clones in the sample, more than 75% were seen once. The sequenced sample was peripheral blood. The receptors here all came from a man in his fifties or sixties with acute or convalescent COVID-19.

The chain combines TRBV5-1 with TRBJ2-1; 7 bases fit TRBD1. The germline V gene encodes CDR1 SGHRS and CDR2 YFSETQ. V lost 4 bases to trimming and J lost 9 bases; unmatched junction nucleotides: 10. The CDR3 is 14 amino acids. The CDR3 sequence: CASSVQQGQGEQFF. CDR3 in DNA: TGCGCCAGCAGCGTTCAACAGGGGCAGGGTGAGCAGTTCTTC.

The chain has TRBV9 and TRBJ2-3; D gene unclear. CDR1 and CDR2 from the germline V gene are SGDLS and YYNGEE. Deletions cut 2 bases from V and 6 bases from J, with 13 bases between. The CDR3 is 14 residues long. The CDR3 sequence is CASSVSLSPDTQYF. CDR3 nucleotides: TGTGCCAGCAGCGTTTCCCTAAGCCCCGATACGCAGTATTTT.

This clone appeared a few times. The CDR3 region is CASSPPGTAPYNEQFF. CDR3 DNA: TGCGCCAGCAGCCCCCCGGGGACAGCACCCTACAATGAGCAGTTCTTC. The chain is built from TRBV4-3 and TRBJ2-1, with 7 bases matching TRBD1. V dropped 4 bases and J dropped 2; count of bases not matched to a gene: 8. CDR3 length: 16 amino acids. Per germline, CDR1 LGHNA and CDR2 YSLEER.